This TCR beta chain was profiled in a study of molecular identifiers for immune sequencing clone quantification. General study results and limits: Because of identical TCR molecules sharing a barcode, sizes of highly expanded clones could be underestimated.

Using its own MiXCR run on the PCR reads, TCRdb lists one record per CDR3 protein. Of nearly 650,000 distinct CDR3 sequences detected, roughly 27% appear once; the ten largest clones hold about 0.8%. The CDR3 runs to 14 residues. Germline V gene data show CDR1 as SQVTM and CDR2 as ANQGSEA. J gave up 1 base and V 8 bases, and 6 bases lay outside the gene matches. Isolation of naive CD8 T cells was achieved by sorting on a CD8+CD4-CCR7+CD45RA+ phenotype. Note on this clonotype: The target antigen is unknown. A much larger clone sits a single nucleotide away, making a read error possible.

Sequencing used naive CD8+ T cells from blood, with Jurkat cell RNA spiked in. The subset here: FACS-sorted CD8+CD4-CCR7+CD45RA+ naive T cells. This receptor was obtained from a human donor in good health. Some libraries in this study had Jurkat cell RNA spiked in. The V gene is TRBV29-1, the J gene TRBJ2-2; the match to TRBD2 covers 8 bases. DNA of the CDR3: TGCAGCTCCCCGGGGGGGGAGAACACCGGGGAGCTGTTTTTT. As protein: CSSPGGENTGELFF.